Listed below are T cell receptor beta chains from one sample, sequenced in a study of T cell clones after liver transplantation. Sequenced by immunoSEQ multiplex PCR; TCRdb stores in-frame clones only, minus some. The top ten hold 26% of the sample, which has about 33,000 clones, around 94% seen once. Sequenced material: CD8+ T cells from blood, taken 12 months after liver transplant. The receptors shown here come from a human patient who received a liver transplant. Part of the T cell pool may stem from the graft donor. The CDR3 runs from the conserved cysteine through the conserved F or W. The D gene is left open where the match is weak. The size entry is marked missing in some rows and otherwise reads once, few, many or a size class.

>NA|TRBV7-9|NA|TRBJ1-1
CASSPAGTEAFF
TGTGCCAGCAGCCCGGCGGGTACTGAAGCTTTCTTT
>NA|TRBV5-1|NA|TRBJ2-3
CASSLWSTDTQYF
TGCGCCAGCAGCTTGTGGAGCACAGATACGCAGTATTTT
>NA|TRBV6-1|NA|TRBJ1-5
CASSEMRVLNQPQHF
TGTGCCAGCAGTGAAATGAGGGTGCTTAATCAGCCCCAGCATTTT
>NA|TRBV11-3|NA|TRBJ2-7
CASSLGWDPSTYEQYF
TGTGCCAGCAGCTTGGGTTGGGACCCTTCTACCTACGAGCAGTACTTC
>TRBD2|TRBV5-1|NA|TRBJ2-1
CASSLGAAGSGRLYNEQFF
TGCGCCAGCAGCTTGGGGGCCGCGGGTAGCGGGAGGCTCTACAATGAGCAGTTCTTC
>TRBD1|TRBV11-2|NA|TRBJ2-7
CASRQGPSYEQYF
TGTGCCAGCCGACAGGGCCCCAGTTACGAGCAGTACTTC
>NA|TRBV9|NA|TRBJ2-7
CASSVPEQYF
TGTGCCAGCAGCGTCCCCGAGCAGTACTTC
>NA|TRBV10-3|NA|TRBJ2-4
CAISEFPAKNIQYF
TGTGCCATCAGTGAGTTCCCAGCCAAAAACATTCAGTACTTC
>NA|TRBV4-2|NA|TRBJ1-5
CASSQDRNTANSNQPQHF
TGTGCCAGCAGCCAAGATCGTAACACGGCAAATAGCAATCAGCCCCAGCATTTT
>NA|TRBV4-1|NA|TRBJ1-2
CASSQGGGDGYTF
TGCGCCAGCAGCCAAGGCGGCGGGGATGGCTACACCTTC
>TRBD1|TRBV6-1|NA|TRBJ1-3
CASSEEGTGGNTIYF
TGTGCCAGCAGTGAAGAGGGGACAGGCGGAAACACCATATATTTT
>TRBD2|TRBV7-9|NA|TRBJ2-7
CASSTTSGTSQALGYEQYF
TGTGCCAGCAGCACCACCTCCGGGACTAGCCAGGCTTTGGGTTACGAGCAGTACTTC
>NA|TRBV6-5|NA|TRBJ2-7
CASSWTWYEQYF
TGTGCCAGCAGCTGGACTTGGTACGAGCAGTACTTC
>NA|TRBV9|NA|TRBJ1-1
CASSEGGITEAFF
TGTGCCAGCAGCGAGGGGGGGATCACTGAAGCTTTCTTT
>NA|TRBV11-3|NA|TRBJ1-1
CASSPRLRARGEAFF
TGTGCCAGCAGCCCGCGCCTCAGGGCTAGGGGAGAAGCTTTCTTT
>NA|TRBV6-5|once|TRBJ1-1
CASSYGRKNTEAFF
TGTGCCAGCAGTTACGGGAGGAAGAACACTGAAGCTTTCTTT
>NA|TRBV10-2|NA|TRBJ1-3
CASPSKAYSGNTIYF
TGCGCCAGCCCGAGTAAGGCATACTCTGGAAACACCATATATTTT
>NA|TRBV25-1|NA|TRBJ2-2
CASSGGVTGELFF
TGTGCCAGCAGTGGTGGGGTTACCGGGGAGCTGTTTTTT
>NA|TRBV13|NA|TRBJ1-5
CASSGRGGPQHF
TGTGCCAGCAGCGGCAGGGGAGGGCCCCAGCATTTT
>TRBD2|TRBV7-9|NA|TRBJ2-7
CASSLTSGPGYEQYF
TGTGCCAGCAGCTTAACTAGCGGGCCCGGGTACGAGCAGTACTTC
>NA|TRBV19|NA|TRBJ2-7
CASSIVGGPLSEQYF
TGTGCCAGTAGTATAGTGGGGGGCCCTCTATCCGAGCAGTACTTC
>NA|TRBV19|NA|TRBJ1-5
CASSIRDNNQPQHF
TGTGCCAGTAGTATACGGGACAACAATCAGCCCCAGCATTTT
>NA|TRBV28|NA|TRBJ1-2
CASSMRAGVYGYTF
TGTGCCAGCAGCATGCGGGCAGGGGTTTATGGCTACACCTTC
>NA|TRBV27|NA|TRBJ1-2
CASSSGLYGYTF
TGTGCCAGCAGCTCGGGACTTTATGGCTACACCTTC
>NA|TRBV7-9|once|TRBJ2-7
CASRALEGQYYEQYF
TGTGCCAGCAGAGCGTTGGAGGGACAGTACTACGAGCAGTACTTC
>NA|TRBV6-1|NA|TRBJ2-3
CASTPFLGADTQYF
TGTGCCAGCACCCCCTTTCTCGGTGCAGATACGCAGTATTTT
>NA|TRBV28|once|TRBJ1-5
CASTSKRWGLGGNQPQHF
TGTGCCAGCACCTCCAAAAGGTGGGGGCTGGGGGGCAATCAGCCCCAGCATTTT